Here is one TCR beta chain with its context. The antigen is unknown. This record belongs to a study of T cells expressing NK-cell markers. The CDR3 consists of 18 residues. Germline CDR1 is SGDLS and CDR2 is YYNGEE. UMIs were included in TCR beta cDNA generated by 5'RACE template switching. Following a re-call of the 5' RACE reads, TCRdb has one entry per CDR3 protein and lacks DNA. This repertoire includes 300,000 to 450,000 distinct CDR3 sequences. Study conclusions and caveats: These clonotypes, the leaders elsewhere, also led the CD3+CD56-NKG2C+ fraction in a handful of donors.

Sequencing used blood T cells: a sorted CD56 or NKG2C T cell subset, CD4+ or CD8+ T cells, or bulk PBMC T cells (not recorded which). This sequence was found in a man aged 18-75 years in good health. The chain links TRBV9 to TRBJ2-3; the D call from TCRdb, TRBD2, cannot be confirmed without DNA. The CDR3 loop reads CASSVGLAGPRRTDTQYF.